This T cell receptor (beta chain) was recorded in a study of T cell changes during pregnancy in multiple sclerosis (dated by TCRdb to the late 2010s). Regarding the complete study: The study examined how the T cell repertoire changed over the course of pregnancy in women with multiple sclerosis.

The CDR3, cysteine through phenylalanine, is 13 amino acids long. Of all the DNA, just the CDR3 is kept, 39 bases in frame from base 1. V and J lose 3 bases and 6 bases, and a span of 7 bases separates them. According to the germline V gene, CDR1 reads SGHRS and CDR2 reads YFSETQ. Libraries were built with the immunoSEQ multiplex PCR assay. TCRdb holds this immuneACCESS table with in-frame rearrangements only. Some clones are missing; in checked studies, unresolved V genes explain under half, and the rest has no known cause. For this sample the table gives about 85,000 clones, of which just over 90% were detected only once. The ten largest clones represent 2.5% to 3% of the sample. Note on this clone: The clone's antigen remains unknown. Within one base of it there is no much larger clone, and no base qualities were kept.

The rearrangement joined TRBV5-1 to TRBJ1-6; a confident D gene designation cannot be given. The starting material was peripheral blood, obtained in the first trimester of pregnancy. The TCR originated in a female donor with multiple sclerosis, enrolled in a pregnancy study. The DNA is TGCGCCAGCAGCTCGGAGGGTAATTCACCCCTCCACTTT. Translated, this gives CASSSEGNSPLHF.